The T cell receptor (beta chain) under discussion was sequenced for a study of T-cell memory formation after mild COVID-19. About the study: TCR clusters mostly belonged to single donors. Study conclusions and caveats: Researchers could not confirm that second-wave clones peaking on day 37 targeted SARS-CoV-2.

This CDR3 has 14 residues. V was cut by 1 base and J by 5 bases, with 9 bases left in between. The germline CDR1 and CDR2 sequences are SGHTA and FQGNSA. This clonotype was counted at least ten times. Antigen: not known. Each CDR3 protein is one row after TCRdb ran MiXCR on the 5' RACE reads. The table has roughly 610,000 distinct CDR3 sequences, around 15% seen once; the top ten hold approximately 8.1%. This chain joins TRBV7-2 and TRBJ2-1; a weak D match, TRBD2 (6 bases). The sample consisted of PBMCs or a T cell subset sorted from them (not recorded which). The TCR comes from an adult woman who had mild COVID-19 (a few samples of this study predate the infection). Cell type and time point are not known. The CDR3 nucleotides read TGTGCCAGCAGCTTAGGGCTAGCGAACAATGAGCAGTTCTTC. This encodes CASSLGLANNEQFF.